This section outlines one T cell receptor (beta chain) sequence together with its context. What this receptor recognizes is not known. Per-base qualities were not stored, and no clone one base away is much larger. The data belong to a study of quantifying T cell responses using KT2 cells (TCRdb year 2017). About the full investigation: RNA was DNase-treated and reverse transcribed with TCR alpha and beta constant-region primers, mostly using SuperScript III. Under optimum conditions, the efficiency of the T4 ligation step was estimated to be more than 9.5%. PCR2 was run as a SYBR Green qPCR and stopped at a predetermined fluorescence threshold to avoid over-amplification.

The full study reports these points: KT2 sequences were detected down to the lowest spike-in tested, about one KT2 cell per 100,000 PBMC. Over several orders of magnitude, the number of KT2 alpha and beta sequences rose linearly with the number of KT2 cells put in. No side-by-side comparison between this pipeline and other TCR sequencing techniques was included in the study. Saturation was seen in the detection of KT2 sequences when very high numbers of KT2 cells were spiked in.

The library relied on UMI-ligation and nested PCR. Using T4 RNA ligase 1, a single-stranded oligonucleotide bearing the Illumina SP2 sequence plus a UMI was ligated onto the 3' end of the cDNA. PCR1 ran roughly 4 cycles (98°C 15 s, 69°C 30 s, 72°C 40 s); the beta primer was an equimolar mix of RC1.1 and RC1.2 covering TRBC1 and TRBC2. From PCR2 onward, TCR alpha and beta chains were processed separately, with sample indices and Illumina adaptors added. The UMI was composed of 12 random nucleotides, arranged as two hexamers separated by a spacer, and was positioned after an 8-base spacer. Libraries were sequenced on an Illumina MiSeq using v2 2x251 paired-end chemistry, with around 13 samples typically included per run. To boost diversity, each sequencing library was supplemented with PhiX DNA at roughly 4.5-7%. The source study handled its data this way. Raw reads were converted to FASTQ with bcl2fastq and demultiplexed by dual indices using Demultiplexor. V and J genes were assigned by Decombinator through tag matching, with a single base-pair mismatch permitted. UMIs were used by Collapsinator to correct both sequencing errors and frequency errors caused by PCR heterogeneity. CDR3Translator turned Decombinator identifiers into nucleotide sequence, translated that sequence into amino acids, and pulled out the CDR3 based on C- and N-terminal motifs. A cluster of KT2 sequences sharing one unique molecular identifier was counted as one distinct KT2 TCR. The raw public data were reprocessed by TCRdb itself: fastp quality trimming at Q25, MiXCR clonotype calling, in-frame beta chains only. One record per CDR3 amino acid sequence lists the most common genes and DNA. TCRdb's processing, not the authors' own work, is the source of the V and J calls. This sample holds 42,000 or so distinct CDR3 sequences; 15% to 20% were observed only once. The ten top clones hold roughly 44% of the sample.

Known numbers of KT2, a T cell clone whose TCR had been sequenced previously, were spiked into unfractionated PBMC to test the sensitivity and accuracy of the pipeline. A range of KT2-to-PBMC ratios was produced by mixing KT2 cells with a fixed number of PBMC. Sample: PBMCs spiked with cells of the T cell clone KT2. This TCR came from a human donor.

Here is the DNA: TGTGCCAGCAGCCAATCGGACAGGGATCAAGAGACCCAGTACTTC. Translated, this is CASSQSDRDQETQYF. This chain joins TRBV3-1 to TRBJ2-5, with 8 bases aligning to TRBD1. The germline V gene (reference sequence) sets CDR1 to LGHDT and CDR2 to YNNKEL. V and J are trimmed by 2 bases and 2 bases, and the gene matches miss 4 bases of the junction. Spanning cysteine to phenylalanine, the CDR3 consists of 15 amino acids. Only the CDR3 part of the read is kept: 45 bases, read in frame from the first base.